The 30 T cell receptor beta chains given below trace back to one sample, sequenced in a study of T cells in localized non-small cell lung cancer. Only in-frame clones appear in the TCRdb table, and some are missing; sequencing was by immunoSEQ multiplex PCR. The sample holds 13,000 or so clones; around 84% are singletons and the top ten take 25% to 35%. The sequences come from peripheral blood, collected before any cancer treatment. The receptor source for this set is a male donor older than 55 with stage I squamous cell lung carcinoma.

This clone was seen a single time. The CDR3 DNA sequence: TGTGCCAGCAGCCCGGGGACTAGTTACGAGCAGTACTTC. Its translation is CASSPGTSYEQYF. V is TRBV14 and J is TRBJ2-7, with 8 bases fitting TRBD2. The CDR3 spans 13 residues. Germline V lookup: CDR1 SGHDN, CDR2 FVKESK. Trimming removed 4 bases from V and 4 bases from J; junction bases left unmatched: 3.

This clone was counted once. The chain joins TRBV27 to TRBJ2-5; 8 positions agree with TRBD2. From germline, CDR1 is MNHEY and CDR2 SMNVEV (reference sequence). This CDR3 has 13 amino acids. V was clipped by 3 bases and J by 5 bases; unmatched bases: 2. The CDR3, as DNA: TGTGCCAGCAGTTTCGGGGGGGGTGAGACCCAGTACTTC. Its translation is CASSFGGGETQYF.

The V call is TRBV11-2, the J call TRBJ1-5; D is undetermined. The germline CDR1 and CDR2 sequences are SGHAT and FQNNGV. The length of the CDR3 is 13 residues. V was cut by 1 base and J by 4 bases, with 5 bases left in between. CDR3 region: CASSLGSNQPQHF. CDR3 nucleotide sequence: TGTGCCAGCAGCTTAGGCAGTAATCAGCCCCAGCATTTT.

Only a few counts were recorded for this clone. The V gene is TRBV7-3, the J gene TRBJ2-3; 15 bases agree with TRBD2. Unmatched junction bases numbered 2, after V lost 3 bases and J lost 4 bases. CDR1 and CDR2 (germline): SGHTA, FQGTGA. The CDR3 contains 16 residues. The CDR3 coding sequence is TGTGCCAGCAGCTTGGGACTAGCGGGAGGATCAGATACGCAGTATTTT. Translating it yields CASSLGLAGGSDTQYF.

This chain connects TRBV5-8 to TRBJ2-5; D is uncertain. Trimming removed 5 bases from V and 1 base from J, with 6 bases in between. The length of the CDR3 is 12 residues. Germline V gene lookup returns CDR1 SGHTS and CDR2 YDEGEE. This chain's CDR3 is CASRAIQETQYF. CDR3 DNA: TGTGCCAGCAGGGCTATCCAAGAGACCCAGTACTTC. The full variable domain, completed using reference TRBV5-8 and TRBJ2-5, is EAGVTQSPTHLIKTRGQQATLRCSPISGHTSVYWYQQALGLGLQFLLWYDEGEERNRGNFPPRFSGRQFPNYSSELNVNALELEDSALYLCASRAIQETQYFGPGTRLLVL.

The chain couples TRBV4-1 to TRBJ1-2, with no clear D. Trimming pared 2 bases from V and 8 bases from J, leaving 24 bases between. From germline, CDR1 is MGHRA and CDR2 YSYEKL. CDR3 size: 17 residues. CDR3 region: CASSQTLPGRKKGGYTF. The CDR3 coding sequence is TGCGCCAGCAGCCAAACTCTCCCTGGCAGGAAGAAAGGAGGCTACACCTTC.

The chain has TRBV7-9 and TRBJ2-7, with D uncertain. CDR3 length equals 15 residues. V lost 4 bases and J 0 bases, leaving 13 bases between the germline ends. Germline V gene data show CDR1 as SEHNR and CDR2 as FQNEAQ (reference sequence). This CDR3 reads CASSSYRQASYEQYF. CDR3 nucleotide sequence: TGTGCCAGCAGCTCCTACCGGCAGGCCTCCTACGAGCAGTACTTC.

The rearrangement uses TRBV19 and TRBJ1-2; 10 bases fit TRBD1. The germline V gene encodes CDR1 LNHDA and CDR2 SQIVND (reference sequence). V shed 4 bases and J 2 bases; nucleotides not matched to a gene: 4. The CDR3 is made up of 15 amino acids. DNA of the CDR3: TGTGCCAGTAGTAGGACAGGGGGAGGCAACTATGGCTACACCTTC. This translates into CASSRTGGGNYGYTF.

This clone was counted a few times. This chain uses TRBV30 with TRBJ1-2; D is uncertain. The germline V and J ends were trimmed by 2 bases and 4 bases, with 20 bases remaining between them. The germline CDR1 and CDR2 sequences are GTSNPN and SVGIG (reference sequence). This CDR3 comprises 16 residues. CDR3 loop: CAWSPPYRPSVYGYTF. CDR3 in DNA: TGTGCCTGGAGTCCCCCCTACCGGCCCTCCGTCTATGGCTACACCTTC. The entire variable domain, with the rest obtained from reference TRBV30 and TRBJ1-2, is as follows: SQTIHQWPATLVQPVGSPLSLECTVEGTSNPNLYWYRQAAGRGLQLLFYSVGIGQISSEVPQNLSASRPQDRQFILSSKKLLLSDSGFYLCAWSPPYRPSVYGYTFGSGTRLTVV.

The V call is TRBV11-2, the J call TRBJ2-1, with 9 bases aligning to TRBD2. V shed 5 bases and J 7 bases; nucleotides not matched to a gene: 9. There are 15 residues in the CDR3. Germline CDR1 SGHAT, CDR2 FQNNGV. CDR3 coding DNA: TGTGCCAGCAGCGGCCTGACTAGCGGCGGGAATGAGCAGTTCTTC. It is translated as CASSGLTSGGNEQFF.

The V call is TRBV7-6, the J call TRBJ2-6; 9 positions match TRBD1. The germline V gene encodes CDR1 SGHVS and CDR2 FNYEAQ. Unmatched junction bases numbered 9, after V lost 2 bases and J lost 4 bases. The CDR3 extends over 18 amino acids. For the CDR3, the DNA is TGTGCCAGCAGCTTAAGGGGGACAGGGCCTTCAGGGGCCAACGTCCTGACTTTC. It is translated as CASSLRGTGPSGANVLTF.

The CDR3 region has the DNA TGTGCTAGTGGTGACCTCGGGGAGCAGTTCTTC. Its translation is CASGDLGEQFF. This chain uses TRBV12-5 with TRBJ2-1; no firm D call. Germline CDR1 and CDR2: LGHNT and FRNRAP. V was trimmed by 5 bases and J by 10 bases, leaving 9 bases between them. This CDR3 region has 11 residues.

This chain connects TRBV5-5 to TRBJ1-1; D is unclear. The CDR3 length is 12 residues. CDR1 and CDR2 (germline): SGHKS, YYEKEE (reference sequence). V lost 6 bases and J lost 8, with 14 bases in between. The CDR3 DNA reads as TGTGCCAGCACCGCGAGAGGCCCCGAAGCTTTCTTT. This sequence encodes CASTARGPEAFF. The full variable domain, its missing parts supplied by reference TRBV5-5 and TRBJ1-1, is DAGVTQSPTHLIKTRGQQVTLRCSPISGHKSVSWYQQVLGQGPQFIFQYYEKEERGRGNFPDRFSARQFPNYSSELNVNALLLGDSALYLCASTARGPEAFFGQGTRLTVV.

The chain joins TRBV27 to TRBJ2-3; perhaps TRBD2 as D (5 bases). Germline loops: CDR1 MNHEY, CDR2 SMNVEV (reference sequence). The CDR3 is 13 residues long. V was shortened by 0 bases and J by 8 bases, with 9 bases between the two germline ends. The CDR3 loop reads CASSLSDSITQYF. CDR3 in DNA: TGTGCCAGCAGTTTATCGGACTCTATTACGCAGTATTTT.

The chain couples TRBV4-2 to TRBJ2-2, with 10 bases aligning to TRBD1. The CDR3 totals 16 residues. The germline V gene has CDR1 LGHNA and CDR2 YNFKEQ. V shed 0 bases and J 6 bases; nucleotides not matched to a gene: 4. CDR3 DNA: TGTGCCAGCAGCCAAGACCGGGACAGGGGATCCGGGGAGCTGTTTTTT. Translated: CASSQDRDRGSGELFF.

The V gene is TRBV6-6, the J gene TRBJ2-7; 7 nucleotides agree with TRBD2. CDR1 is MNHNY, CDR2 SVGAGI, per germline (reference sequence). Unmatched junction bases numbered 2, after V lost 2 bases and J lost 1 base. The CDR3 sequence is 14 residues long. The CDR3 DNA sequence: TGTGCCAGCAGTTACGCGGGGGAATCCTACGAGCAGTACTTC. This codes for CASSYAGESYEQYF.

The chain carries TRBV29-1 and TRBJ1-1; TRBD1 is a possible D gene (5 bases). CDR3 length: 12 amino acids. Germline V CDR1 and CDR2: SQVTM, ANQGSEA. The V gene lost 6 bases and the J gene lost 4 bases, with 12 bases spanning the gap. The chain's CDR3 is CSVATGGTEAFF. CDR3 nucleotide sequence: TGCAGCGTCGCCACGGGGGGCACTGAAGCTTTCTTT.

This chain uses TRBV13 with TRBJ2-1; D is perhaps TRBD1 (5 bases). Germline V gives CDR1 PRHDT, CDR2 FYEKMQ (reference sequence). Trimming took 3 bases from V and 4 from J, leaving 16 bases between them. This CDR3 contains 16 residues. CDR3 bases: TGTGCCAGCAGCTTTGGAGCTCTAGGGGATTACAATGAGCAGTTCTTC. Translating it yields CASSFGALGDYNEQFF.

This clone was counted once. The chain links TRBV5-1 to TRBJ2-3, with 8 bases aligning to TRBD2. The germline V gene has CDR1 SGHRS and CDR2 YFSETQ. The trim removed 3 bases at V and 3 bases at J, leaving 6 bases unmatched. The CDR3 runs 15 residues. This chain's CDR3 is CASSSGGRLTDTQYF. CDR3 coding DNA: TGCGCCAGCAGCTCGGGCGGGAGGTTAACAGATACGCAGTATTTT.

This chain links TRBV11-2 with TRBJ2-1, with no clear D. Germline V gene data show CDR1 as SGHAT and CDR2 as FQNNGV. Trimming cost V 1 base and J 6 bases, with 4 bases left between them. CDR3 length: 12 residues. The DNA of the CDR3 is TGTGCCAGCAGCTTAGTAGGCAATGAGCAGTTCTTC. Encoded protein: CASSLVGNEQFF.

DNA for the CDR3: TGTGCCAGCAGTGAATGGTACGAGCAGTACTTC. It specifies CASSEWYEQYF. The chain combines TRBV2 with TRBJ2-7; D not certain. The length of the CDR3 is 11 residues. Trimming left V 2 bases short and J 4 bases short, with 3 bases between. CDR1 SNHLY and CDR2 FYNNEI come from the germline V gene.

The chain employs TRBV6-1 and TRBJ1-1, with 7 positions matching TRBD1. This CDR3 comprises 14 residues. Trimming at V came to 8 bases and at J to 5 bases, leaving 11 bases not matched to a gene. The V gene's germline CDR1 is MNHNS and CDR2 SASEGT. The CDR3 sequence is CASGRTGRETEAFF. CDR3 DNA: TGTGCCAGCGGCCGGACAGGAAGAGAGACTGAAGCTTTCTTT.

The chain employs TRBV7-9 and TRBJ2-5; D is unclear. Germline assignment: CDR1 SEHNR and CDR2 FQNEAQ (reference sequence). Trimming stripped 7 bases from V and 2 bases from J, with 5 bases between. The CDR3 length is 11 residues. The CDR3 sequence: CASTVQETQYF. In DNA, the CDR3 is TGTGCCAGCACCGTACAAGAGACCCAGTACTTC.

The chain carries TRBV28 and TRBJ1-5, with D possibly matching TRBD1 (6 bases). The CDR3 spans 16 residues. The germline V gene encodes CDR1 MDHEN and CDR2 SYDVKM. Trimming shortened V by 6 bases and J by 4 bases, and 19 bases separated the two germline ends. In nucleotides, the CDR3 is TGTGCCAGCAGACCCGGGACATGGGCCTTTAATCAGCCCCAGCATTTT. This encodes CASRPGTWAFNQPQHF. The full variable domain, rest sourced from reference TRBV28 and TRBJ1-5, is DVKVTQSSRYLVKRTGEKVFLECVQDMDHENMFWYRQDPGLGLRLIYFSYDVKMKEKGDIPEGYSVSREKKERFSLILESASTNQTSMYLCASRPGTWAFNQPQHFGDGTRLSIL.

This clone appeared a few times. This chain connects TRBV5-6 to TRBJ2-3, with D uncertain. Trimming left V 4 bases short and J 5 bases short, with 8 bases between. Germline V gene lookup returns CDR1 SGHDT and CDR2 YYEEEE. This CDR3 region has 12 residues. This CDR3 reads CASSQTGDTQYF. CDR3 in DNA: TGTGCCAGCAGCCAGACCGGAGATACGCAGTATTTT.

The rearrangement uses TRBV5-1 and TRBJ2-7; D gene unclear. V was shortened by 4 bases and J by 2 bases, with 10 bases between the two germline ends. The CDR3 is 13 residues long. Germline CDR1 and CDR2: SGHRS and YFSETQ. CDR3 sequence (DNA): TGCGCCAGCAGCCGATGGGTTGCCTACGAGCAGTACTTC. This gives the protein CASSRWVAYEQYF.

J is TRBJ1-2 and V is TRBV5-5; D possibly corresponds to TRBD1 (6 bases). CDR1 and CDR2 (germline): SGHKS, YYEKEE (reference sequence). The V gene lost 0 bases and the J gene lost 3 bases, with 15 bases spanning the gap. The CDR3 contains 16 residues. The CDR3 spells CASSLDGIGGDYGYTF. CDR3 nucleotide sequence: TGTGCCAGCAGCTTGGACGGTATAGGGGGAGACTATGGCTACACCTTC.

The chain links TRBV5-4 to TRBJ2-2, with D possibly TRBD2 on 6 matching bases. Trimming took off 0 bases at V and 4 bases at J, with 19 bases between the two ends. The CDR3 is 18 amino acids. In germline, CDR1 is SGHNT, CDR2 YYREEE (reference sequence). The CDR3: CASSLGPPGGHGTGELFF. CDR3 nucleotides: TGTGCCAGCAGCTTGGGCCCGCCCGGAGGGCATGGCACCGGGGAGCTGTTTTTT.

This chain uses TRBV7-8 with TRBJ2-1; D is possibly TRBD2 (7 bases). In germline, CDR1 is SGHVS, CDR2 FQNEAQ. This CDR3 is 17 amino acids long. V dropped 3 bases and J dropped 3 bases, with 18 bases sitting between them. The CDR3 spells CASSFPTGWEGYNEQFF. The DNA for the CDR3 is TGTGCCAGCAGCTTCCCAACAGGGTGGGAGGGCTACAATGAGCAGTTCTTC.

The V gene is TRBV11-2, the J gene TRBJ1-2; 7 nucleotides match TRBD1. The V and J ends lost 3 bases and 8 bases, in that order; junction bases with no gene match: 12. Per the germline V gene, CDR1 is SGHAT and CDR2 is FQNNGV. This CDR3 is 15 amino acids long. CDR3 bases: TGTGCCAGCAGCTTTGGCGGGGGGACAGCCGAGGGCTACACCTTC. Translation gives CASSFGGGTAEGYTF.